Following are 17 T cell receptor beta chains from one sample sequenced in a study of patients and donors after allogeneic stem cell transplantation. TCRdb redid the calling of the RT-PCR reads with MiXCR, one entry per CDR3 protein. Here the sample spans approximately 410,000 distinct CDR3 sequences, approximately 16% being singletons. Material: blood, either unsorted or a sorted T cell fraction (not recorded which). The receptors shown here come from a human donor who was either an allogeneic HSCT recipient or a stem cell or donor lymphocyte infusion donor (not recorded which). It is not recorded whose cells these are; they may come from a transplant donor.

The chain joins TRBV30 to TRBJ2-2; no clear D gene. CDR1 and CDR2 (germline): GTSNPN, SVGIG (reference sequence). CDR3 length: 14 amino acids. The ends were cut back, 1 base at V and 7 bases at J, with 13 bases in the middle. The CDR3 DNA sequence: TGTGCCTGGAGTGATCGACCGTGGGGCGGGGAGCTGTTTTTT. Amino acids: CAWSDRPWGGELFF.

This clonotype showed up many times. The chain carries TRBV20-1 and TRBJ1-5; D might be TRBD1 (5 bases). Germline V gives CDR1 DFQATT, CDR2 SNEGSKA (reference sequence). The CDR3 is 15 amino acids. Trimming cost V 4 bases and J 1 base, with 14 bases left between them. The CDR3 DNA sequence: TGCAGTGCTACTTTACCGGGGCGAAGCAATCAGCCCCAGCATTTT. Protein product: CSATLPGRSNQPQHF.

The V gene is TRBV24-1, the J gene TRBJ2-3; TRBD2 aligns across 8 bases. Germline trimming cut 7 bases from V and 1 base from J; bases unmatched to any gene: 12. From germline, CDR1 is KGHDR and CDR2 SFDVKD. The CDR3 spans 17 residues. The CDR3 loop is CATSPDGTRGGTDTQYF. The CDR3 bases are TGTGCCACCAGCCCCGATGGGACTAGAGGTGGCACAGATACGCAGTATTTT.

This clonotype has just a few counts. A junction end diverges from the germline sequence, so it may reflect a read error. The chain links TRBV12-3 or TRBV12-4 to TRBJ2-4; D possibly corresponds to TRBD2 (5 bases). The CDR3 has 17 residues. The CDR3 loop reads CASTPSRGPLAENIQYF. Written as DNA, the CDR3 is TGTGCCAGCACCCCTTCCCGCGGGCCTTTAGCCGAAAACATTCAGTACTTC.

This clonotype was detected many times. V and J are TRBV6-5 and TRBJ2-7, with 7 bases matching TRBD1. V gave up 4 bases and J gave up 2 bases; unmatched junction bases: 8. CDR3 length equals 15 residues. Germline V gene data show CDR1 as MNHEY and CDR2 as SVGAGI. The CDR3 protein is CASSLTGQPPYEQYF. CDR3 nucleotides: TGTGCCAGCAGTTTAACGGGACAGCCACCCTACGAGCAGTACTTC.

The chain couples TRBV25-1 to TRBJ1-4; 7 bases are a match to TRBD1. The length of the CDR3 is 16 residues. CDR1 is MGHDK and CDR2 is SYGVNS in the germline V gene. The V gene end was trimmed by 5 bases and the J gene end by 0 bases; junction bases not matched to a gene: 6. The CDR3, as DNA: TGTGCCAGCAGTCCGCTGCAGGGGGCAACTAATGAAAAACTGTTTTTT. Translated, it gives CASSPLQGATNEKLFF.

This clonotype was seen more than once but under ten times. The chain employs TRBV5-5 and TRBJ2-7; D may be TRBD1 (6 bases). Germline V gene sequence: CDR1 SGHKS, CDR2 YYEKEE (reference sequence). The CDR3 runs 14 residues. V gave up 4 bases and J gave up 5 bases, with 16 bases separating them. CDR3 amino acids: CASSRQVLSDEQYF. The CDR3 nucleotides are TGTGCCAGCAGCAGACAGGTCCTTTCGGACGAGCAGTACTTC.

This clonotype was seen more than once but under ten times. The V gene is TRBV20-1, the J gene TRBJ1-6; 8 nucleotides line up with TRBD1. Germline V gene data show CDR1 as DFQATT and CDR2 as SNEGSKA (reference sequence). Trimming took 6 bases from V and 1 from J; bases not matched to a gene: 5. This CDR3 is 15 amino acids long. The CDR3 DNA follows: TGCAGTGCCTATGGACAGGGTTCCTATAATTCACCCCTCCACTTT. Its protein is CSAYGQGSYNSPLHF.

The V gene is TRBV5-1, the J gene TRBJ2-2; 12 nucleotides align to TRBD2. Germline V lookup: CDR1 SGHRS, CDR2 YFSETQ. The CDR3 covers 15 residues. Trimming cost V 4 bases and J 8 bases; bases outside gene matches: 6. The CDR3 region is CASSVTSGSPGELFF. The DNA of the CDR3 is TGCGCCAGCAGCGTGACTAGCGGGAGTCCAGGGGAGCTGTTTTTT.

In its sample, this clonotype was seen once. The chain recombines TRBV5-1 with TRBJ2-7; D may correspond to TRBD1 or TRBD2 (5 bases each). The V and J ends lost 4 bases and 5 bases respectively, with 19 bases between them. CDR1 is SGHRS and CDR2 is YFSETQ in the germline V gene. There are 15 residues in the CDR3. Here the CDR3 DNA reads TGCGCCAGCAGCCTTCGGGACCTAGCCTTCGACGAGCAGTACTTC. It encodes CASSLRDLAFDEQYF.

This clonotype was counted a few times. The chain employs TRBV6-6 and TRBJ1-5; D gene unclear. Trimming pared 8 bases from V and 1 base from J, leaving 9 bases between. Germline CDR1 MNHNY, CDR2 SVGAGI (reference sequence). The CDR3 totals 13 residues. CDR3 sequence reads: CASASESNQPQHF. In nucleotides, the CDR3 is TGTGCCAGCGCGAGCGAGAGCAATCAGCCCCAGCATTTT.

This sequence joins TRBV27 and TRBJ2-7, with D possibly matching TRBD2 (6 bases). The germline CDR1 and CDR2 sequences are MNHEY and SMNVEV (reference sequence). The CDR3 has 14 amino acids. Trimming cost V 1 base and J 2 bases, with 9 bases left between them. CDR3 in amino acids: CASSLWASAYEQYF. CDR3 bases: TGTGCCAGCAGTTTATGGGCTAGCGCCTACGAGCAGTACTTC.

This clonotype was found many times. The chain is built from TRBV12-3 or TRBV12-4 and TRBJ1-6; D perhaps matches TRBD1 (6 bases). The CDR3 consists of 15 residues. V was pared by 5 bases and J by 4 bases, with 12 bases between. In nucleotides, the CDR3 is TGTGCCAGCAGTCCCGACAGGCTTTATAATTCACCCCTCCACTTT. Translating gives CASSPDRLYNSPLHF.

V is TRBV6-5 and J is TRBJ1-3; D is ambiguous. The CDR3 is made up of 15 amino acids. V lost 3 bases, J lost 2 bases, and 11 bases lay in between. The germline V gene has CDR1 MNHEY and CDR2 SVGAGI. CDR3 residues: CASSYSGVPGNTIYF. The CDR3 bases are TGTGCCAGCAGTTATTCCGGAGTACCTGGAAACACCATATATTTT.

The table lists this clonotype with many counts. V and J are TRBV29-1 and TRBJ2-7, with TRBD1 identical over 7 bases. V shed 4 bases and J 2 bases; nucleotides not matched to a gene: 5. The germline V gene encodes CDR1 SQVTM and CDR2 ANQGSEA. The CDR3 contains 13 residues. CDR3 sequence reads: CSVGQGSPYEQYF. The CDR3 bases are TGCAGCGTTGGACAGGGATCCCCCTACGAGCAGTACTTC.

This clonotype occurred many times. V usage is TRBV21-1 and J usage is TRBJ2-3. TRBV21-1 is recorded as a pseudogene. The CDR3 sequence is 13 residues long. CDR3 nucleotides: TGTGCCAGCAGCAAAGGTGTCACAGATACGCAGTATTTT. Its translation is CASSKGVTDTQYF.

The sample holds a few counts of this clonotype. V and J are TRBV4-2 and TRBJ1-2; no definite D call. The V gene lost 4 bases and the J gene lost 1 base, with 10 bases spanning the gap. Germline values: CDR1 LGHNA, CDR2 YNFKEQ. CDR3 size: 14 residues. The CDR3 DNA follows: TGTGCCAGCAGCCTAGGAGAGGGTAACTATGGCTACACCTTC. Translation: CASSLGEGNYGYTF.